This TCR beta chain derives from a study of PD-L1 blockade in urothelial cancer. Overall study context: About nine tenths of the roughly 29 patients were men with bladder-origin urothelial cancer. Analysis of the blood was performed 3 weeks (second dose) and 6 weeks after treatment start.

As for time point: pretreatment peripheral blood. The CDR3 totals 17 residues. Trimming removed 5 bases from V and 6 bases from J; junction bases left unmatched: 11. The V gene's germline CDR1 is SGHTA and CDR2 FQGTGA. Synthetically made TCR analog templates were put into each PCR as spikes. Clones were sequenced by immunoSEQ multiplex PCR, and TCRdb holds only the in-frame ones, with some missing. Among 55,000 to 80,000 clones listed, around 86% were seen once. The receptor's source is a man aged 60 to 75 with urothelial cancer. The chain couples TRBV7-3 to TRBJ2-2; 11 bases are shared with TRBD2. The specimen comprised PBMCs, sampled around atezolizumab (anti-PD-L1) treatment. The CDR3 DNA reads as TGTGCCAGCAGCCCTTCAAGGGGGACTAGCGGTCCCGGGGAGCTGTTTTTT. It specifies CASSPSRGTSGPGELFF.